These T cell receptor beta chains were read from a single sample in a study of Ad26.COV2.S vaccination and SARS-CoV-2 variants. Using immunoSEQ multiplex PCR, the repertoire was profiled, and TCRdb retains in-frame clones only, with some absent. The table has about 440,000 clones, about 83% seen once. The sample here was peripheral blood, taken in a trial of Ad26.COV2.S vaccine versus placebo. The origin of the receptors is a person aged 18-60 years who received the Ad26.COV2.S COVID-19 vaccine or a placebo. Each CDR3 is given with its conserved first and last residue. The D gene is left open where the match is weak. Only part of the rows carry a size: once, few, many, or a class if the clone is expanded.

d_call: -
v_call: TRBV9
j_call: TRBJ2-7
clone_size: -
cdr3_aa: CASSVWTDSYEQYF
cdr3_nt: TGTGCCAGCAGCGTCTGGACAGATTCATACGAGCAGTACTTC

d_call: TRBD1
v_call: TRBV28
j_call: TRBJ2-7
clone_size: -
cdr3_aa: CASSSPGQGALGEQYF
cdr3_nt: TGTGCCAGCAGTTCCCCGGGACAGGGGGCCCTCGGCGAGCAGTACTTC

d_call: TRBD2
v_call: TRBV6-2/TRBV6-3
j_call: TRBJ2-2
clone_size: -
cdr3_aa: CASSYSRLAGGPNTGELFF
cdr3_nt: TGTGCCAGCAGTTACTCTCGACTAGCGGGAGGCCCGAACACCGGGGAGCTGTTTTTT

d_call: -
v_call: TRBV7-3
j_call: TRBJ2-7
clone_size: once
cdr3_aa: CASSLSRAAEQYF
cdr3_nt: TGTGCCAGCAGCTTATCCCGCGCGGCCGAGCAGTACTTC

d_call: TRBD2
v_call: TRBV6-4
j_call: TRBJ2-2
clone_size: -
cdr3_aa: CASRALAGGPTGELFF
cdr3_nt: TGTGCCAGCAGGGCCCTAGCGGGAGGGCCGACCGGGGAGCTGTTTTTT

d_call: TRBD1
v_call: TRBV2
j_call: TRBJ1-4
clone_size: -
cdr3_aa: CASSSGQSNEKLFF
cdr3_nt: TGTGCCAGCAGTTCGGGACAGTCTAATGAAAAACTGTTTTTT

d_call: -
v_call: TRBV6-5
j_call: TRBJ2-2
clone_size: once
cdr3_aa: CASSLTRNTGELFF
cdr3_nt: TGTGCCAGCTCCTTGACGAGGAACACCGGGGAGCTGTTTTTT

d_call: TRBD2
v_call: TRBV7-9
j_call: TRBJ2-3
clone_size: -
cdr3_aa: CASSLEGLVIADTQYF
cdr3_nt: TGTGCCAGCAGCTTAGAAGGACTAGTCATAGCAGATACGCAGTATTTT

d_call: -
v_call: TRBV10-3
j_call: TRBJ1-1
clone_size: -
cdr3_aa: CATRTKVTEAFF
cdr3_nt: TGTGCCACGAGAACTAAGGTTACTGAAGCTTTCTTT

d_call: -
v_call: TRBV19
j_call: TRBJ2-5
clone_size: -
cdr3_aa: CASSMTGGETQYF
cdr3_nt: TGTGCCAGTAGTATGACAGGTGGGGAGACCCAGTACTTC

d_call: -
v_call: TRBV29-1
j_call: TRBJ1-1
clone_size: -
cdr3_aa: CSVGGSEAFF
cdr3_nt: TGCAGCGTTGGTGGGAGTGAAGCTTTCTTT

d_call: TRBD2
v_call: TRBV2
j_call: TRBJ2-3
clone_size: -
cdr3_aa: CASRASGRGFAVLDF
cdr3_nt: TGTGCCAGCAGGGCTAGCGGGAGAGGGTTCGCGGTTTTGGATTTT

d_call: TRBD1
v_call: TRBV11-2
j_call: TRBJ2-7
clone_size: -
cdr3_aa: CASSSPGQGVYEQYF
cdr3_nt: TGTGCCAGCAGCTCGCCGGGACAGGGGGTCTACGAGCAGTACTTC

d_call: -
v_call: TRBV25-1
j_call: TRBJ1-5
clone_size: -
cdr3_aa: CASGSDNRNQPQHF
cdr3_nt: TGTGCCAGCGGTTCAGACAACCGCAATCAGCCCCAGCATTTT

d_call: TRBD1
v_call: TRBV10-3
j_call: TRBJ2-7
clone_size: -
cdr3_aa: CAISMDRGAYEQYF
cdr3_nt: TGTGCCATCAGTATGGACAGGGGAGCCTACGAGCAGTACTTC

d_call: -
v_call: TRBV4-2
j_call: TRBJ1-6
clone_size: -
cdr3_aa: CASSQDSTYNSPLHF
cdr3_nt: TGTGCCAGCAGCCAAGACAGTACCTATAATTCACCCCTCCACTTT

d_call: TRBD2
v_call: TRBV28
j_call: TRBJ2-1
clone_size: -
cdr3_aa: CASRTAGVPYNEQFF
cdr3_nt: TGTGCCAGCAGGACAGCGGGAGTACCCTACAATGAGCAGTTCTTC

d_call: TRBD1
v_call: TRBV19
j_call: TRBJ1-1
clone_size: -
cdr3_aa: CASSYRGTEAFF
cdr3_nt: TGTGCCAGTAGCTACAGGGGCACTGAAGCTTTCTTT

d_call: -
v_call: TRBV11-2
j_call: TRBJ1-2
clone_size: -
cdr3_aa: CASSSPGLPLECTF
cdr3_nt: TGTGCCAGCAGCTCCCCGGGGCTTCCTTTGGAGTGTACCTTC

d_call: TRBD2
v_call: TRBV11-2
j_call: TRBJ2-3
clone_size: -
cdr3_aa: CASSMTSGRGDTQYF
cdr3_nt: TGTGCCAGCAGCATGACTAGCGGGAGAGGAGATACGCAGTATTTT

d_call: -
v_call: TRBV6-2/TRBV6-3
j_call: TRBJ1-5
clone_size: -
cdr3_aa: CASSSGWTENQPQHF
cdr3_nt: TGTGCCAGCAGTTCCGGGTGGACAGAAAATCAGCCCCAGCATTTT

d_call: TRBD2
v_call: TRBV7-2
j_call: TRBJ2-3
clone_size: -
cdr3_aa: CASSLAPSGPTDTQYF
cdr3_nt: TGTGCCAGCAGCTTAGCCCCTAGCGGGCCCACAGATACGCAGTATTTT

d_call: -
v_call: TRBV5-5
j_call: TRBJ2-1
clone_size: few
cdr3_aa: CASRQDPVREQFF
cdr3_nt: TGTGCCAGCAGACAAGACCCTGTCCGGGAGCAGTTCTTC

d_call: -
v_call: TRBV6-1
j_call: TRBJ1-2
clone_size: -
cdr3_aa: CASSEVAAYGYTF
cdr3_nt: TGTGCCAGCAGTGAAGTGGCGGCCTATGGCTACACCTTC

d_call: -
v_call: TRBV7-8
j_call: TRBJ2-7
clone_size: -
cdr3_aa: CASRPFGGTGHEQYF
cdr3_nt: TGTGCCAGCAGGCCATTCGGGGGAACGGGCCACGAGCAGTACTTC

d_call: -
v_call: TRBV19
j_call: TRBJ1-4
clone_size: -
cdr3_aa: CASSITAEKLFF
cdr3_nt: TGTGCCAGTAGTATAACAGCTGAAAAACTGTTTTTT

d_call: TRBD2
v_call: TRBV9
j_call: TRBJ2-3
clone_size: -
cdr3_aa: CASSPQTSGRAGPYF
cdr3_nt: TGTGCCAGCAGCCCCCAGACTAGCGGGAGGGCCGGTCCGTATTTT

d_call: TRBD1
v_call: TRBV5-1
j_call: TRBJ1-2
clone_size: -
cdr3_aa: CASSYGTGMFDYGYTF
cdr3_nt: TGCGCCAGCAGTTACGGGACAGGGATGTTCGACTATGGCTACACCTTC

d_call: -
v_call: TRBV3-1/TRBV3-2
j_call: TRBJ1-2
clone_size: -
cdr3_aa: CASSQGFDKSNYGYTF
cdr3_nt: TGTGCCAGCAGCCAAGGATTCGACAAAAGTAACTATGGCTACACCTTC

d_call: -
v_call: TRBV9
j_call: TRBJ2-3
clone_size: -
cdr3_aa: CASSVGAGKNTQYF
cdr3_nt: TGTGCCAGCAGCGTAGGGGCAGGAAAAAATACGCAGTATTTT

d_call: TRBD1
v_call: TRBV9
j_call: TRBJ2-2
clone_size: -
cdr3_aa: CASTDRANTGELFF
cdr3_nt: TGTGCCAGCACAGACAGGGCGAACACCGGGGAGCTGTTTTTT

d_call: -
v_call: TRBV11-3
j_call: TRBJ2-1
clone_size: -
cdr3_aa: CASSLGSRVTYNEQFF
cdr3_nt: TGTGCCAGCAGCTTAGGAAGCAGGGTCACCTACAATGAGCAGTTCTTC

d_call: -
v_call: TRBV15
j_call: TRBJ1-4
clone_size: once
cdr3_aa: CATSRGAPDELFF
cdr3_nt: TGTGCCACCAGCAGAGGAGCCCCGGACGAACTGTTTTTT

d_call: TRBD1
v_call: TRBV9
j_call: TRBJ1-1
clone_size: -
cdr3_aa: CASSEGQGVLNTEAFF
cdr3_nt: TGTGCCAGCAGCGAGGGACAGGGGGTGCTGAACACTGAAGCTTTCTTT

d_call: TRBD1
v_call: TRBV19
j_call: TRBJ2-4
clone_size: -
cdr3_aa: CASRVQGRDIQYF
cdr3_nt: TGTGCCAGTAGGGTACAGGGGCGAGACATTCAGTACTTC